One sample yielded the 27 T cell receptor beta chains listed below, sequenced in a study of T cells in Graves' hyperthyroidism and ophthalmopathy. RNA transcripts gave rise to amplified TCR beta CDR3 regions. During a first-round RT-PCR of the TCR CDR3, the HTBI primer set was used. TCRdb recomputed calls from the multiplex PCR reads with MiXCR, one row per CDR3 protein. Of 95,000 to 100,000 distinct CDR3 sequences in the sample, roughly 49% were seen once. Sequenced sample: blood. The origin of the receptors is a middle-aged woman with Graves' hyperthyroidism.

The chain recombines TRBV12-3 or TRBV12-4 with TRBJ1-4; unclear D gene. The CDR3 is 12 amino acids. V was shortened by 0 bases and J by 8 bases, with 4 bases between the two germline ends. CDR3 sequence: CASSLAGEKLFF. CDR3 in DNA: TGTGCCAGCAGTTTAGCGGGGGAAAAACTGTTTTTT.

The chain is built from TRBV6-5 and TRBJ2-7, with D possibly being TRBD1 (6 bases). The CDR3 loop spans 17 amino acids. Germline CDR1 MNHEY, CDR2 SVGAGI. V shed 2 bases and J shed 2 bases, with 19 bases lying between them. The CDR3 loop is CASSYGRGGTATYEQYF. The CDR3 DNA reads as TGTGCCAGCAGTTACGGTAGAGGGGGTACGGCAACCTACGAGCAGTACTTC.

This chain links TRBV10-3 with TRBJ2-5; 7 nucleotides agree with TRBD2. This CDR3 is built from 16 residues. The germline gives CDR1 ENHRY, CDR2 SYGVKD. J lost 4 bases, V lost 10 bases, and 18 bases had no gene match. CDR3 protein: CATAESGAGNLETQYF. The CDR3 nucleotides read TGTGCCACCGCAGAATCCGGAGCGGGAAATCTAGAGACCCAGTACTTC.

There are many counts of this clonotype. The chain links TRBV7-9 to TRBJ2-7, with D perhaps TRBD2 (6 bases). The CDR3 contains 16 residues. CDR1 and CDR2 (germline): SEHNR, FQNEAQ (reference sequence). V was shortened by 0 bases and J by 6 bases, with 18 bases between the two germline ends. The CDR3 loop is CASSLAGGGPVAEQYF. The CDR3 DNA reads as TGTGCCAGCAGCTTAGCGGGTGGAGGGCCAGTAGCCGAGCAGTACTTC. Complete variable domain (other parts from reference TRBV7-9 and TRBJ2-7): DTGVSQNPRHKITKRGQNVTFRCDPISEHNRLYWYRQTLGQGPEFLTYFQNEAQLEKSRLLSDRFSAERPKGSFSTLEIQRTEQGDSAMYLCASSLAGGGPVAEQYFGPGTRLTVT.

This chain connects TRBV15 to TRBJ1-6, with 9 bases lining up with TRBD1. The CDR3 is 17 amino acids. With V trimmed by 3 bases and J by 10 bases, 13 bases remained unmatched. Germline lookup yields CDR1 LNHNV and CDR2 YYDKDF (reference sequence). The DNA for the CDR3 is TGTGCCACCAGCAGCTTAGGGTCGAGGGGACAGGGCTCACCCCTCCACTTT. This codes for CATSSLGSRGQGSPLHF.

This clonotype was found many times. The chain carries TRBV7-2 and TRBJ2-7; TRBD2 matches at 13 bases. This CDR3 is built from 16 residues. With V trimmed by 3 bases and J by 7 bases, 9 bases remained unmatched. Germline CDR1 SGHTA, CDR2 FQGNSA. The CDR3 protein is CASSFSLAGGPGEQYF. In DNA form, the CDR3 reads TGTGCCAGCAGCTTTTCACTAGCGGGAGGGCCGGGGGAGCAGTACTTC.

As regards this clonotype: Since a much larger clone is just one base distant, this may be a read error. The chain employs TRBV7-9 and TRBJ2-3, with D unclear. Trimming took 5 bases from V and 5 from J, leaving 8 bases between them. This CDR3 is 12 amino acids long. CDR1 and CDR2 (germline): SEHNR, FQNEAQ (reference sequence). CDR3: CASSIRLDTQYF. As DNA, the CDR3 is TGTGCCAGCAGCATCCGATTAGATACGCAGTATTTT.

Ten or more counts support this clonotype. The chain joins TRBV6-6 to TRBJ2-7, with TRBD2 matching 9 bases. The length of the CDR3 is 15 residues. V trimming: 5 bases; J trimming: 6 bases; junction bases outside the gene matches: 11. Germline lookup yields CDR1 MNHNY and CDR2 SVGAGI (reference sequence). The CDR3 DNA reads TGTGCCAGCAGTGTGGATAGCGGGAGCGGAAGCGAGCAGTACTTC. Its protein is CASSVDSGSGSEQYF.

This clonotype has a count of ten or more. This chain connects TRBV7-2 to TRBJ2-3; 8 bases are a match to TRBD2. The germline V gene encodes CDR1 SGHTA and CDR2 FQGNSA. With V trimmed by 4 bases and J by 3 bases, 9 bases remained unmatched. This CDR3 has 16 amino acids. The CDR3 reads CASSSTGTRGTDTQYF. As DNA, the CDR3 is TGTGCCAGCAGCTCGACCGGGACTAGGGGAACAGATACGCAGTATTTT.

This clonotype was detected ten times or more. V usage is TRBV12-3 or TRBV12-4 and J usage is TRBJ1-1; a possible D gene is TRBD1 (6 bases). CDR3 length: 12 residues. The ends were cut back, 3 bases at V and 11 bases at J, with 13 bases in the middle. The CDR3 region is CASSFGGAQAFF. The CDR3 DNA reads TGTGCCAGCAGTTTTGGGGGGGCGCAGGCTTTCTTT.

Only one count was recorded for this clonotype. The junction does not match germline at one end; this may be a read error. CDR3 nucleotides: TGTGCCAGCAGCTTGGGGACAGTGTATGAAAGACTGCTTTTT. This encodes CASSLGTVYERLLF. The chain has TRBV7-6 and TRBJ1-4, with TRBD1 matching over 7 bases. Germline V gene lookup returns CDR1 SGHVS and CDR2 FNYEAQ. This CDR3 has 14 amino acids.

This chain links TRBV10-3 with TRBJ2-3, with 9 positions matching TRBD2. After removal of 4 bases from V and 2 bases from J, the junction contained 19 bases not matched to a gene. The CDR3 is made up of 20 amino acids. Per germline, CDR1 ENHRY and CDR2 SYGVKD. CDR3 sequence: CAISAWSSGRWGPPTDTQYF. The CDR3 DNA follows: TGTGCCATCAGTGCCTGGAGTAGCGGGAGATGGGGGCCCCCCACAGATACGCAGTATTTT.

This clonotype has a count of ten or more. This chain joins TRBV19 and TRBJ1-6; 9 bases are shared with TRBD1. Germline lookup yields CDR1 LNHDA and CDR2 SQIVND (reference sequence). Trimming cost V 6 bases and J 8 bases; bases outside gene matches: 5. The CDR3 contains 14 residues. CDR3 sequence: CASRQRTGDSPLHF. Here the CDR3 DNA reads TGTGCCAGTAGGCAACGGACAGGGGATTCACCCCTCCACTTT.

CDR3 amino acids: CASSETGGGEKLFF. Here the CDR3 DNA reads TGTGCCAGCAGTGAGACAGGGGGTGGAGAAAAACTGTTTTTT. This rearrangement joins TRBV2 to TRBJ1-4; 9 positions agree with TRBD1. Trimming at V came to 3 bases and at J to 8 bases, leaving 4 bases not matched to a gene. This CDR3 region has 14 residues. The germline V gene encodes CDR1 SNHLY and CDR2 FYNNEI.

The sample holds many counts of this clonotype. V is TRBV6-6 and J is TRBJ1-1; no reliable D call. V lost 7 bases and J 5 bases, leaving 8 bases between the germline ends. Per the germline V gene, CDR1 is MNHNY and CDR2 is SVGAGI (reference sequence). This CDR3 region has 11 residues. Here the CDR3 DNA reads TGTGCCAGCAAAGGTGAGACTGAAGCTTTCTTT. Translated, it gives CASKGETEAFF.

Worth noting for this clonotype: Likely a read error: the CDR3 ends without its conserved phenylalanine or tryptophan. The V and J genes are TRBV29-1 and TRBJ2-5; 8 positions agree with TRBD1. This CDR3 has 14 residues. Unmatched junction bases numbered 9, after V lost 7 bases and J lost 2 bases. Germline V gives CDR1 SQVTM, CDR2 ANQGSEA. CDR3 sequence: CSAGTGGGQETQYS. CDR3 DNA: TGCAGCGCCGGGACAGGCGGCGGGCAAGAGACCCAGTACTCC.

At least ten counts were recorded for this clonotype. The gene calls are TRBV5-1 and TRBJ1-2; unclear D gene. Trimming pared 0 bases from V and 6 bases from J, leaving 6 bases between. This CDR3 contains 12 residues. Germline CDR1 reads SGHRS; CDR2 reads YFSETQ. The CDR3 here is CASSLDRDGYTF. Here the CDR3 DNA reads TGCGCCAGCAGCTTGGATAGGGATGGCTACACCTTC.

This clonotype showed up many times. The rearrangement links TRBV10-3 to TRBJ1-2; no reliable D call. This CDR3 contains 15 residues. V was cut by 6 bases and J by 0 bases, with 14 bases left in between. CDR1 and CDR2 (germline): ENHRY, SYGVKD. CDR3 nucleotides: TGTGCCATCAGGGAATCAGGCTCAGCTAACTATGGCTACACCTTC. Residues: CAIRESGSANYGYTF.

This rearrangement joins TRBV6-5 to TRBJ1-6; D is perhaps TRBD1 (6 bases). CDR3 size: 15 residues. Germline-derived CDR1 and CDR2 are MNHEY and SVGAGI. Deletions cut 4 bases from V and 7 bases from J, with 14 bases between. CDR3 in amino acids: CASSSGAYGNSPLHF. The CDR3 bases are TGTGCCAGCAGTTCAGGGGCCTATGGAAATTCACCCCTCCACTTT.

This clonotype has at least ten counts. The genes are TRBV4-1 and TRBJ2-7, with D possibly matching TRBD2 (5 bases). Trimming left V 4 bases short and J 0 bases short, with 10 bases between. Germline CDR1 reads MGHRA; CDR2 reads YSYEKL. The CDR3 length is 14 residues. CDR3 sequence (DNA): TGCGCCAGCAGCCTGACTACTAGCTCCTACGAGCAGTACTTC. It is translated as CASSLTTSSYEQYF.

The chain joins TRBV10-3 to TRBJ1-4, with 8 bases identical to TRBD1. J was trimmed by 2 bases and V by 7 bases; bases with no gene match: 6. This CDR3 has 15 amino acids. Germline-derived CDR1 and CDR2 are ENHRY and SYGVKD. CDR3 sequence (DNA): TGTGCCATCATGGCGGCAGGGGGCACTAATGAAAAACTGTTTTTT. It encodes CAIMAAGGTNEKLFF.

The J gene is TRBJ1-2, the V gene TRBV6-5; D remains unclear. The CDR3 is made up of 13 amino acids. CDR1 MNHEY and CDR2 SVGAGI come from the germline V gene. Between the trimmed V and J ends, which lost 7 bases and 3 bases, there was a span of 12 bases. CDR3 in amino acids: CASMAAGDYGYTF. In nucleotides, the CDR3 is TGTGCCAGCATGGCGGCGGGAGACTATGGCTACACCTTC.

In its sample, this clonotype was seen many times. The chain joins TRBV20-1 to TRBJ1-1, with D possibly being TRBD1 (5 bases). There are 11 residues in the CDR3. CDR1 DFQATT and CDR2 SNEGSKA come from the germline V gene (reference sequence). In nucleotides, the CDR3 is TGCAGGTGGCAGGGATGGACTGAAGCTTTCTTT. This encodes CRWQGWTEAFF.

About this clonotype: A much larger clone differs from this one at a single base, so this may be a read error. The chain couples TRBV7-9 to TRBJ2-7; 10 nucleotides line up with TRBD1. Germline CDR1 and CDR2: SEHNR and FQNEAQ (reference sequence). The CDR3 length is 15 residues. Here the CDR3 reads CASSLSGQGPYEQHF. CDR3 nucleotides: TGTGCCAGCAGCTTGTCGGGACAGGGGCCTTACGAGCAGCACTTC.

This clonotype occurred a few times. The chain employs TRBV29-1 and TRBJ1-1; D ambiguous. Germline CDR1 and CDR2: SQVTM and ANQGSEA. The CDR3 has 15 amino acids. The V gene lost 3 bases and the J gene lost 3 bases, with 17 bases spanning the gap. The CDR3 is CSVDAPGRPYTEAFF. CDR3 DNA sequence: TGCAGCGTTGACGCCCCGGGTCGTCCGTACACTGAAGCTTTCTTT.

V usage is TRBV5-6 and J usage is TRBJ2-2; 13 bases match TRBD2. The length of the CDR3 is 18 residues. V was pared by 3 bases and J by 3 bases, with 8 bases of the junction left unmatched. The germline gives CDR1 SGHDT, CDR2 YYEEEE. CDR3 amino acids: CASSSLPGLAGDTGELFF. Here the CDR3 DNA reads TGTGCCAGCAGCTCTCTCCCCGGACTAGCGGGAGACACCGGGGAGCTGTTTTTT.

This clonotype was detected ten times or more. The rearrangement links TRBV9 to TRBJ2-7; 9 positions agree with TRBD1. V shed 3 bases, J shed 1 base, and the junction held 5 bases outside the gene matches. CDR1 is SGDLS, CDR2 YYNGEE, per germline. The CDR3 length is 15 residues. CDR3: CASSEGTGRSYEQYF. CDR3 nucleotide sequence: TGTGCCAGCAGCGAGGGGACAGGGAGGTCCTACGAGCAGTACTTC.